The rows below give T cell receptor beta chains drawn from one sample of a study of blood T cells in healthy people across ages. TCRdb itself ran the 5' RACE reads through MiXCR, one entry per CDR3 protein. The top ten hold around 11% of the sample, which has about 1.6 million distinct CDR3 sequences, around 35% seen once. The sequenced sample consisted of blood. These receptor sequences come from a woman aged 25 to 39 in good health. CDR3s include the opening cysteine and the closing phenylalanine or tryptophan. Each record gives: J gene, clone size, CDR3 length, D gene, V gene, CDR3 DNA, CDR3 protein. A D gene is named only where the DNA matches it firmly. Some rows have no size entry. The others give once, few or many, or a class for an expanded clone.

>TRBJ2-3|.|15|.|TRBV7-3
TGTGCCAGCAGCTTACACGGGGGGCAAGGAGATACGCAGTATTTT
CASSLHGGQGDTQYF
>TRBJ2-4|.|16|.|TRBV6-6
TGTGCCAGCAGTCAATACTTAGACCTAGCCAAAAACATTCAGTACTTC
CASSQYLDLAKNIQYF
>TRBJ2-6|few|20|.|TRBV7-2
TGTGCCAGCAGCTCCCCACCAGGACACATAAGAATCTCTGGGGCCAACGTCCTGACTTTC
CASSSPPGHIRISGANVLTF
>TRBJ2-7|.|14|.|TRBV30
TGTGCCTGGAACCGGGACACTTTGTGGTACGAGCAGTACTTC
CAWNRDTLWYEQYF
>TRBJ2-3|once|14|TRBD2|TRBV20-1
TGCCGTGCTAGCGGGGGGGCAAGCACAGATACGCAGTATTTT
CRASGGASTDTQYF
>TRBJ1-1|few|12|.|TRBV29-1
TGCAGCGTAGGCAGGGGCGGCACTGAAGCTTTCTTT
CSVGRGGTEAFF
>TRBJ2-7|few|14|.|TRBV28
TGTGCCAGCAGTTTAGGGTTGGGGGCTGGCGGGCAGTACTTC
CASSLGLGAGGQYF
>TRBJ2-7|few|13|.|TRBV18
TGTGCCAGCTCACCATGGGACCAGGGAGAGCAGTACTTC
CASSPWDQGEQYF
>TRBJ2-7|.|17|TRBD2|TRBV20-1
TGCAGTGCTAGAGATGAACTAGCGGGAGGGGGTGGGTACGAGCAGTACTTC
CSARDELAGGGGYEQYF
>TRBJ2-3|.|15|TRBD1|TRBV9
TGTGCCAGCAGCGCACAGGGGGCTCGAACAGATACGCAGTATTTT
CASSAQGARTDTQYF
>TRBJ2-1|.|15|.|TRBV6-1
TGTGCCAGCAGTGAATGGGACGACTCCTACAATGAGCAGTTCTTC
CASSEWDDSYNEQFF
>TRBJ2-2|.|14|.|TRBV29-1
TGCAGCGTCGAGAAGGGTTCGCGCACCGGGGAGCTGTTTTTT
CSVEKGSRTGELFF
>TRBJ1-1|.|15|.|TRBV10-3
TGTGCCATCAGTCTTAGTTCCGGGAAGAACACTGAAGCTTTCTTT
CAISLSSGKNTEAFF